This T cell receptor beta chain was found in a study of CD8 T cells in Susac syndrome. This clonotype came up once. Germline lookup yields CDR1 SEHNR and CDR2 FQNEAQ (reference sequence). CDR3 length: 14 amino acids. The germline V and J ends were trimmed by 0 bases and 5 bases, with 10 bases remaining between them. It was with random hexamers that roughly 0.45 to 1 ug RNA was reverse transcribed. Across 54 Vbeta and 13 Jbeta, immunoSEQ multiplex PCR amplified TCR beta CDR3. TCRdb fed the immunoSEQ multiplex PCR reads into MiXCR, producing one record per CDR3 protein. The sample records 75,000 to 100,000 distinct CDR3 sequences, around 95% being singletons.

Sequencing used CD8+ T cells from PBMCs. This receptor was identified in a human donor with Susac syndrome. The rearrangement uses TRBV7-9 and TRBJ2-5; a possible D gene is TRBD2 (5 bases). The CDR3 region is CASSLAPSSETQYF. CDR3 coding DNA: TGTGCCAGCAGCTTAGCCCCTAGCTCGGAGACCCAGTACTTC.